The T cell receptor (beta chain) described here comes from a study of CD8 T cells in Susac syndrome. Matching for age and sex applied to the controls, who were healthy donors. It was negative isolation that provided the CD8+ and CD4+ T cells, whereas TEMRA cells were enriched by FACS. The CDR3 has 14 amino acids. Germline-derived CDR1 and CDR2 are LGHNA and YSLEER. The J segment lost 15 bases and the V segment lost 0 bases, leaving 5 bases of the junction unmatched. Reverse transcription of roughly 0.45 to 1 ug RNA was performed with random hexamers. Amplification of the TCR beta CDR3 was carried out by immunoSEQ multiplex PCR, which spanned a total of 54 Vbeta and 13 Jbeta segments. TCRdb reprocessed the immunoSEQ multiplex PCR reads via MiXCR and lists one record per CDR3 protein. The sample gives some 57,000 distinct CDR3 sequences, around 90% of which show up once; 0.15% to 0.25% is in the top ten.

The sequencing input was CD8+ T cells from PBMCs. The receptor comes from a human donor in good health. This chain joins TRBV4-3 and TRBJ2-1, with TRBD2 matching over 13 bases. Here the CDR3 reads CASSQEGLAGTAFF. CDR3 in DNA: TGCGCCAGCAGCCAAGAGGGACTAGCGGGGACAGCGTTCTTC.